The 28 T cell receptor beta chains given below trace back to one sample, sequenced in a study of blood T cell repertoires in COVID-19. Method: immunoSEQ multiplex PCR; TCRdb's copy keeps in-frame clones and lacks some. Of a few hundred thousand clones detected, 84% appear once; the ten largest clones hold approximately 1.5%. Material: peripheral blood. Every receptor here comes from a woman aged 35 to 49 who had recovered from COVID-19.

On this clone: The sample contains more than one DNA sequence encoding this CDR3. This rearrangement joins TRBV18 to TRBJ1-1; D is uncertain. The CDR3 loop spans 12 amino acids. CDR1 is KGHSH, CDR2 LQKENI, per germline. V shed 2 bases and J shed 8 bases, with 9 bases lying between them. The CDR3 sequence: CASSPGLTEAFF. For the CDR3, the DNA is TGTGCCAGCTCACCAGGTCTGACAGAAGCTTTCTTT.

The rearrangement uses TRBV30 and TRBJ1-2; D is possibly TRBD1 (6 bases). Trimming stripped 2 bases from V and 8 bases from J, with 15 bases between. This CDR3 is 13 amino acids long. CDR1 is GTSNPN and CDR2 is SVGIG in the germline V gene (reference sequence). Written as DNA, the CDR3 is TGTGCCTGGAGTCCGCGAGGGGGTTGGGGCTACACCTTC. This translates into CAWSPRGGWGYTF.

The V call is TRBV7-9, the J call TRBJ1-1; maybe TRBD1 (5 bases). Germline V gene data show CDR1 as SEHNR and CDR2 as FQNEAQ (reference sequence). The CDR3 loop spans 16 amino acids. The V and J ends lost 7 bases and 3 bases respectively, with 21 bases between them. The CDR3 bases are TGTGCCAGCACCTCCCTGGGAATGCAGGGTGACACTGAAGCTTTCTTT. Protein: CASTSLGMQGDTEAFF.

The chain links TRBV7-2 to TRBJ2-5; 10 nucleotides match TRBD2. CDR3 length: 15 amino acids. V shed 2 bases, J shed 2 bases, and the junction held 2 bases outside the gene matches. Looked up from germline, CDR1 is SGHTA and CDR2 is FQGNSA. The CDR3 DNA reads TGTGCCAGCAGCTTATTTAGCGGGGGGCAAGAGACCCAGTACTTC. It yields the protein CASSLFSGGQETQYF.

The chain employs TRBV30 and TRBJ1-5; 7 nucleotides align to TRBD1. The trim removed 2 bases at V and 5 bases at J, leaving 6 bases unmatched. CDR1 and CDR2 (germline): GTSNPN, SVGIG (reference sequence). The CDR3 runs to 14 residues. In DNA, the CDR3 is TGTGCCTGGAGTATAGGGACAGAAGATCAGCCCCAGCATTTT. It is translated as CAWSIGTEDQPQHF.

The V gene is TRBV7-9, the J gene TRBJ1-4; the match to TRBD1 covers 7 bases. Losses at the gene ends were 5 bases for V and 4 bases for J; bases not matched to a gene: 4. This CDR3 contains 14 residues. The germline V gene has CDR1 SEHNR and CDR2 FQNEAQ (reference sequence). The CDR3 here is CASSARDSNEKLFF. CDR3 DNA sequence: TGTGCCAGCAGCGCTCGGGACAGTAATGAAAAACTGTTTTTT.

The chain recombines TRBV30 with TRBJ2-4; no reliable D call. The CDR3 sequence is 13 residues long. Per germline, CDR1 GTSNPN and CDR2 SVGIG (reference sequence). V lost 1 base and J 0 bases, leaving 4 bases between the germline ends. The CDR3 here is CAWSAVAKNIQYF. Here the CDR3 DNA reads TGTGCCTGGAGTGCAGTAGCCAAAAACATTCAGTACTTC.

The rearrangement joins TRBV30 to TRBJ2-5, with D perhaps TRBD1 (6 bases). The germline CDR1 and CDR2 sequences are GTSNPN and SVGIG (reference sequence). The CDR3 spans 17 residues. The germline V and J ends were trimmed by 2 bases and 7 bases, with 26 bases remaining between them. CDR3 DNA sequence: TGTGCCTGGAGTACAAACCTCTTCGGGACAAACACGGGGACCCAGTACTTC. This codes for CAWSTNLFGTNTGTQYF.

The V gene is TRBV4-3, the J gene TRBJ1-1; D is undetermined. Trimming shortened V by 1 base and J by 1 base, and 10 bases separated the two germline ends. The CDR3 loop spans 15 amino acids. CDR1 and CDR2 from the germline V gene are LGHNA and YSLEER. For the CDR3, the DNA is TGCGCCAGCAGCCAAGTGCGGCGGGGGAACACTGAAGCTTTCTTT. Its translation: CASSQVRRGNTEAFF.

The V gene is TRBV24-1, the J gene TRBJ1-1; possibly TRBD1 for D (6 bases). V lost 3 bases to trimming and J lost 0 bases, with 13 bases between them. The CDR3 is 16 amino acids. CDR1 KGHDR and CDR2 SFDVKD come from the germline V gene. For the CDR3, the DNA is TGTGCCACCAGTGATGGGAGGGGGGGATTGAACACTGAAGCTTTCTTT. Translation: CATSDGRGGLNTEAFF.

V is TRBV19 and J is TRBJ1-5, with D tentatively TRBD1 (5 bases). V lost 0 bases to trimming and J lost 11 bases, with 17 bases between them. CDR3 length: 15 residues. In germline, CDR1 is LNHDA, CDR2 SQIVND (reference sequence). The CDR3 coding sequence is TGTGCCAGTAGTATAGATGGGGACTTCTACTGGACCCAGCATTTT. Its translation: CASSIDGDFYWTQHF.

The chain has TRBV2 and TRBJ2-2; 9 bases are a match to TRBD1. There are 16 residues in the CDR3. The V segment lost 2 bases and the J segment 5 bases; nucleotides outside the gene matches: 6. In germline, CDR1 is SNHLY, CDR2 FYNNEI. The CDR3, as DNA: TGTGCCAGCAGTGAATCGGGGACAGGGATAACCGGGGAGCTGTTTTTT. It translates to CASSESGTGITGELFF.

The genes are TRBV24-1 and TRBJ2-3; the match to TRBD2 covers 9 bases. V was clipped by 10 bases and J by 4 bases; unmatched bases: 8. The CDR3 totals 14 residues. CDR1 and CDR2 (germline): KGHDR, SFDVKD. The CDR3 DNA reads as TGTGCCACTGCGGGACTAGCCTCGCCAGATACGCAGTATTTT. Protein product: CATAGLASPDTQYF.

The V call is TRBV3-1 (or the pseudogene TRBV3-2), the J call TRBJ2-6; possible D gene TRBD1, 6 bases. This CDR3 contains 15 residues. With 3 bases removed from V and 3 bases from J, the gap between germline ends came to 9 bases. Germline lookup yields CDR1 LGHDT and CDR2 YNNKEL (reference sequence). CDR3 bases: TGTGCCAGCAGCCATGGGGGCGGTGGGGCCAACGTCCTGACTTTC. It yields the protein CASSHGGGGANVLTF.

This clone appeared a few times. The V and J genes are TRBV5-1 and TRBJ2-1; 11 positions agree with TRBD1. CDR3 length: 17 residues. Trimming took 1 base from V and 0 from J; bases not matched to a gene: 3. Germline loops: CDR1 SGHRS, CDR2 YFSETQ. The CDR3 here is CASSLWGQGVSYNEQFF. The DNA for the CDR3 is TGCGCCAGCAGCTTGTGGGGACAGGGGGTCTCCTACAATGAGCAGTTCTTC.

The chain links TRBV29-1 to TRBJ1-2; D gene uncertain. The CDR3 is 12 amino acids. Germline CDR1 and CDR2: SQVTM and ANQGSEA. With 6 bases removed from V and 1 base from J, the gap between germline ends came to 9 bases. This CDR3 is CSVDTVNYGYTF. The CDR3 DNA sequence: TGCAGCGTCGACACAGTTAACTATGGCTACACCTTC.

DNA for the CDR3: TGTGCCAGCAGTCCTATAGGGGGCAGTGAAGCTTTCTTT. Residues: CASSPIGGSEAFF. The V and J genes are TRBV12-3 or TRBV12-4 and TRBJ1-1, with 7 bases identical to TRBD1. V lost 5 bases to trimming and J lost 7 bases; unmatched junction nucleotides: 7. CDR3 length: 13 amino acids.

The rearrangement joins TRBV30 to TRBJ2-2; 7 bases agree with TRBD1. The ends lost 0 bases at V and 0 bases at J; junction bases unmatched: 1. In germline, CDR1 is GTSNPN, CDR2 SVGIG (reference sequence). This CDR3 is 15 amino acids long. The CDR3 DNA follows: TGTGCCTGGAGTGTAGGGGGCGCGAACACCGGGGAGCTGTTTTTT. Protein product: CAWSVGGANTGELFF.

The rearrangement joins TRBV9 to TRBJ2-2, with 9 positions matching TRBD1. Germline assignment: CDR1 SGDLS and CDR2 YYNGEE. The CDR3 extends over 15 amino acids. The V segment lost 5 bases and the J segment 6 bases; nucleotides outside the gene matches: 8. The CDR3 DNA follows: TGTGCCAGCAGTGGTACAGGGGGCTTGTCCGGGGAGCTGTTTTTT. Residues: CASSGTGGLSGELFF.

This sequence joins TRBV10-3 and TRBJ2-7; 7 nucleotides agree with TRBD1. Germline V CDR1 and CDR2: ENHRY, SYGVKD. Unmatched junction bases numbered 17, after V lost 11 bases and J lost 1 base. CDR3 length: 16 residues. The CDR3 protein is CAFRAGDREFSYEQYF. CDR3 nucleotide sequence: TGTGCCTTTCGGGCTGGCGACAGGGAGTTTTCCTACGAGCAGTACTTC.

The CDR3 here is CASSLAGGGDTEAFF. The CDR3 DNA is TGTGCCAGCAGCTTAGCCGGGGGTGGGGACACTGAAGCTTTCTTT. The chain employs TRBV7-9 and TRBJ1-1; possibly TRBD1 for D (5 bases). Trimming shortened V by 0 bases and J by 3 bases, and 11 bases separated the two germline ends. The CDR3 covers 15 residues. CDR1 and CDR2 (germline): SEHNR, FQNEAQ (reference sequence).

This rearrangement joins TRBV6-6 to TRBJ1-5; possible D gene TRBD1, 6 bases. The CDR3 covers 14 residues. CDR1 MNHNY and CDR2 SVGAGI come from the germline V gene (reference sequence). V was trimmed by 7 bases and J by 9 bases, leaving 19 bases between them. CDR3 loop: CASTLSGEGGPQHF. In nucleotides, the CDR3 is TGTGCCAGCACCCTCTCGGGTGAAGGGGGGCCCCAGCATTTT.

The CDR3 loop is CASSRTGRVEETQYF. CDR3 DNA: TGTGCCAGTAGCCGGACAGGGCGGGTCGAAGAGACCCAGTACTTC. The chain recombines TRBV19 with TRBJ2-5, with TRBD1 matching 8 bases. CDR1 is LNHDA and CDR2 is SQIVND in the germline V gene (reference sequence). Trimming at V came to 6 bases and at J to 3 bases, leaving 9 bases not matched to a gene. CDR3 length: 15 residues.

The chain employs TRBV4-1 and TRBJ1-5; 8 positions match TRBD1. With V trimmed by 0 bases and J by 4 bases, 5 bases remained unmatched. This CDR3 has 16 amino acids. Germline values: CDR1 MGHRA, CDR2 YSYEKL. CDR3 sequence: CASSQEDRASNQPQHF. The CDR3 DNA reads TGCGCCAGCAGCCAAGAGGACAGGGCGTCTAATCAGCCCCAGCATTTT.

The chain recombines TRBV7-2 with TRBJ2-7; TRBD2 is a possible D gene (6 bases). The germline V gene has CDR1 SGHTA and CDR2 FQGNSA. V gave up 0 bases and J gave up 3 bases, with 12 bases separating them. The CDR3 length is 15 residues. The CDR3 here is CASSLAGGLGYEQYF. The CDR3, as DNA: TGTGCCAGCAGCTTAGCCGGGGGATTGGGCTACGAGCAGTACTTC.

The chain uses TRBV6-1 and TRBJ2-7; 11 bases align to TRBD2. This CDR3 has 16 amino acids. Looked up from germline, CDR1 is MNHNS and CDR2 is SASEGT. Trimming removed 0 bases from V and 7 bases from J; junction bases left unmatched: 8. The CDR3 DNA is TGTGCCAGCAGTGAAGCTGCGACTAGCGGGGTTTGGGAGCAGTACTTC. Protein sequence: CASSEAATSGVWEQYF.

J is TRBJ1-1 and V is TRBV4-1, with D perhaps matching TRBD1 (6 bases). The CDR3 loop spans 14 amino acids. Trimming cost V 5 bases and J 2 bases, with 12 bases left between them. The germline gives CDR1 MGHRA, CDR2 YSYEKL. CDR3 bases: TGCGCCAGCAGCACACGGGACACCAACACTGAAGCTTTCTTT. Amino acids: CASSTRDTNTEAFF.

The rearrangement links TRBV19 to TRBJ1-2; TRBD1 might be the D (5 bases). Germline V gene data show CDR1 as LNHDA and CDR2 as SQIVND (reference sequence). The CDR3 runs 13 residues. Between the trimmed V and J ends, which lost 9 bases and 8 bases, there was a span of 19 bases. CDR3 bases: TGTGCCAGGGGCGGGGCCATCAAGGGGGGCTACACCTTC. Protein sequence: CARGGAIKGGYTF.